This T cell receptor beta chain was identified in a study of blood T cell repertoires in COVID-19. Assay used: immunoSEQ multiplex PCR; TCRdb lists only in-frame clones, some missing. The table includes roughly 270,000 clones, about 85% detected once. Membership in each cohort depended on participant-reported clinical history. The CDR3 consists of 14 residues. Losses at the gene ends were 8 bases for V and 6 bases for J; bases not matched to a gene: 13. CDR1 LNHNV and CDR2 YYDKDF come from the germline V gene (reference sequence). This TCR derives from a woman aged 45-59 years who had recovered from COVID-19. Source material: PBMCs or T cells enriched from blood (not recorded which). This chain connects TRBV15 to TRBJ2-7; 7 bases are a match to TRBD2. The CDR3 bases are TGTGCCACCTCCCCCCGACTAGCTCCATCCGAGCAGTACTTC. Translating gives CATSPRLAPSEQYF.